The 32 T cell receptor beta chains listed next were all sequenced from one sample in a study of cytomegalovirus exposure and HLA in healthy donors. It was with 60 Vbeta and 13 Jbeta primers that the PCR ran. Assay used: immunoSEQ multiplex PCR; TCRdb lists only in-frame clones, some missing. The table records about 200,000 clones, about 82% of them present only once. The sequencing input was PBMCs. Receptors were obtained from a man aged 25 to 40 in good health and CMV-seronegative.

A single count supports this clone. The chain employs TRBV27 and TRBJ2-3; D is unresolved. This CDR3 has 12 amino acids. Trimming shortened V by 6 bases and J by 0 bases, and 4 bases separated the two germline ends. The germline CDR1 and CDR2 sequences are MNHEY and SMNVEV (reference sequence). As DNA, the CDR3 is TGTGCCAGCAGGAGCAGCACAGATACGCAGTATTTT. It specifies CASRSSTDTQYF.

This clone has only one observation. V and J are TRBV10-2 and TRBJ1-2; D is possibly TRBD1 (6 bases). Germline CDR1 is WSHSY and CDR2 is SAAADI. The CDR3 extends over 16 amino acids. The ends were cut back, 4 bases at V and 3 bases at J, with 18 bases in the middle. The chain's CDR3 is CASSGQELPLDYGYTF. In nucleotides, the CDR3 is TGCGCCAGCAGTGGACAGGAATTACCTTTGGACTATGGCTACACCTTC.

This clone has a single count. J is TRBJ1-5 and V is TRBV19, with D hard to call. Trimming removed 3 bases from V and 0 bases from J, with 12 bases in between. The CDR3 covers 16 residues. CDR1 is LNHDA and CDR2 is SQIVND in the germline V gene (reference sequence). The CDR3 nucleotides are TGTGCCAGTAGTATTACCCTCACTTATAGCAATCAGCCCCAGCATTTT. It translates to CASSITLTYSNQPQHF.

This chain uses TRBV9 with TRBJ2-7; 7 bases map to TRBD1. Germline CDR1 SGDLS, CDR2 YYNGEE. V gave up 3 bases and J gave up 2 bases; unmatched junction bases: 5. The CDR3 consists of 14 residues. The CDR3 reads CASSATGMTYEQYF. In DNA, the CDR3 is TGTGCCAGCAGCGCGACAGGGATGACCTACGAGCAGTACTTC.

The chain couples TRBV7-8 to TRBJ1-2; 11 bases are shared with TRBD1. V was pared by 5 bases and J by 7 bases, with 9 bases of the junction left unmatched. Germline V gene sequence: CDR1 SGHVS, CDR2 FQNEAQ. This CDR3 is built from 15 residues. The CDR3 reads CASSPAGQGAFGYTF. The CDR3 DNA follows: TGTGCCAGCAGCCCAGCAGGACAGGGGGCTTTTGGCTACACCTTC.

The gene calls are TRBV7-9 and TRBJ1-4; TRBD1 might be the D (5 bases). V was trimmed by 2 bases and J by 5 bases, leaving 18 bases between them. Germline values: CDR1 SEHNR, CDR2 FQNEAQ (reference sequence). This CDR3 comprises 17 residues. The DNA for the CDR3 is TGTGCCAGCAGCTTACCGCCTGGGGCAGCCGTAAATGAAAAACTGTTTTTT. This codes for CASSLPPGAAVNEKLFF.

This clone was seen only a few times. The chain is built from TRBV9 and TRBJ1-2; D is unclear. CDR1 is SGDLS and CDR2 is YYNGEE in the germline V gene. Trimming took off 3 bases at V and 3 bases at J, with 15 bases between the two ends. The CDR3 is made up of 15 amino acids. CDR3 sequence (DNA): TGTGCCAGCAGCGCCGGAAGAGGGATGCACTATGGCTACACCTTC. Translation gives CASSAGRGMHYGYTF.

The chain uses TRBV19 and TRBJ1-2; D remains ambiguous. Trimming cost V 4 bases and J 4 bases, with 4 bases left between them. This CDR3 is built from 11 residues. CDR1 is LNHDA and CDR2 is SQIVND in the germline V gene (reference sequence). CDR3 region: CASSTLYGYTF. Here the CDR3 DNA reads TGTGCCAGTAGTACCCTCTATGGCTACACCTTC.

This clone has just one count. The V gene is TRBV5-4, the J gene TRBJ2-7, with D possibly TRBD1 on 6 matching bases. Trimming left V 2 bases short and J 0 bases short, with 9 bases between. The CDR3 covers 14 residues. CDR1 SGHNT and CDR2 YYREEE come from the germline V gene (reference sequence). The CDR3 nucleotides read TGTGCCAGCAGCTTAAAGGACAGCTCCTACGAGCAGTACTTC. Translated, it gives CASSLKDSSYEQYF.

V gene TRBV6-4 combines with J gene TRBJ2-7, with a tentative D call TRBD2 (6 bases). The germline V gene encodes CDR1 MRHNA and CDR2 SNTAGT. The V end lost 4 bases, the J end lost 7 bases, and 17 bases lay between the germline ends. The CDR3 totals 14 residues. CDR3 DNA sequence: TGTGCCAGCAGTGTTTGGGCGGGCGCGGGGGAGCAGTACTTC. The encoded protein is CASSVWAGAGEQYF.

CDR3 bases: TGTGCCAGCAGCTTCCACCCTCTAGCGGGGGGCGGACAAGAGACCCAGTACTTC. Protein: CASSFHPLAGGGQETQYF. The chain employs TRBV7-2 and TRBJ2-5; TRBD2 matches at 11 bases. Per germline, CDR1 SGHTA and CDR2 FQGNSA. J gave up 2 bases and V 3 bases, and 11 bases lay outside the gene matches. This CDR3 region has 18 residues.

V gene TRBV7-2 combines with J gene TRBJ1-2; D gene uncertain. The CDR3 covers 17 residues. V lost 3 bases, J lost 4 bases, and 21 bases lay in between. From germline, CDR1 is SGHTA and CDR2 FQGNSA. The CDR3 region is CASSFDRTEGRSYGYTF. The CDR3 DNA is TGTGCCAGCAGCTTCGATAGGACCGAGGGTAGGAGCTATGGCTACACCTTC.

CDR3 bases: TGCGCCAGCAGCTTTCGACAGGGGGCTGGAAACAATGAGCAGTTCTTC. Residues: CASSFRQGAGNNEQFF. The chain recombines TRBV5-1 with TRBJ2-1; 10 positions match TRBD1. V lost 2 bases and J lost 5; bases outside the gene matches: 7. Germline V CDR1 and CDR2: SGHRS, YFSETQ. There are 16 residues in the CDR3.

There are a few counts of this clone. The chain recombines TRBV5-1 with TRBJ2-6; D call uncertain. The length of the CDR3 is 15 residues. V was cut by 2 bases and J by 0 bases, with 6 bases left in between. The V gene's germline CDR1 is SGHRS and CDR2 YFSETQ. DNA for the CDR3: TGCGCCAGCAGCTTTACAGCCTCTGGGGCCAACGTCCTGACTTTC. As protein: CASSFTASGANVLTF.

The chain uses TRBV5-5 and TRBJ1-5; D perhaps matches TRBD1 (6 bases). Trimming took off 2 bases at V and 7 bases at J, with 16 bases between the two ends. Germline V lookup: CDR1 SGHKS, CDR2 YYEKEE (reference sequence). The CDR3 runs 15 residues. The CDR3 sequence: CASSFRGAGGQPQHF. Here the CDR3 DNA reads TGTGCCAGCAGCTTTCGGGGGGCGGGGGGACAGCCCCAGCATTTT.

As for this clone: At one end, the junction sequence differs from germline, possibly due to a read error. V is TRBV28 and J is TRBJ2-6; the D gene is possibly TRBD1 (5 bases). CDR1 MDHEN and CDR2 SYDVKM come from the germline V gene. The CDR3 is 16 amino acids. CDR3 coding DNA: TGTGCCAGCAGTCTCCCGCGAGCGACTGGGGCCAGCGTCCTGACTTTC. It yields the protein CASSLPRATGASVLTF.

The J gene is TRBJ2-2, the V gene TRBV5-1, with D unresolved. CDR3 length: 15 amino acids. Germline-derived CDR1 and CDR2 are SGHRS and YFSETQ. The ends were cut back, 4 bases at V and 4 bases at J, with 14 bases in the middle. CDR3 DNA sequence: TGCGCCAGCAGCGACGGGTTAGGTCTCACCGGGGAGCTGTTTTTT. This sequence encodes CASSDGLGLTGELFF.

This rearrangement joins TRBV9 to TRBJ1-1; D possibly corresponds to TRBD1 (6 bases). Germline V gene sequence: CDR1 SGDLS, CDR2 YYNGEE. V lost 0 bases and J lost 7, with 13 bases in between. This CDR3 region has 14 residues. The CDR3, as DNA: TGTGCCAGCAGCGTAGATTTGGGCAGGGGTGAAGCTTTCTTT. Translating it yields CASSVDLGRGEAFF.

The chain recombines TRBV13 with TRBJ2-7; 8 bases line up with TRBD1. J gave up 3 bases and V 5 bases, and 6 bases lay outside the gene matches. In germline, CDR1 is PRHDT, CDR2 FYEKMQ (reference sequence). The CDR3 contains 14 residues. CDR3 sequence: CASSPGTGDYEQYF. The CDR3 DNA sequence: TGTGCCAGCAGCCCCGGGACAGGCGACTACGAGCAGTACTTC.

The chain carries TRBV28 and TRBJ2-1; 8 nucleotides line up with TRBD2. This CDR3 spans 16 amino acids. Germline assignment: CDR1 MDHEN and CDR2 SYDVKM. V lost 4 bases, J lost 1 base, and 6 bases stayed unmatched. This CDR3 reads CASSWERGPSYNEQFF. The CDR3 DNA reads TGTGCCAGCAGTTGGGAGCGGGGGCCTTCCTACAATGAGCAGTTCTTC.

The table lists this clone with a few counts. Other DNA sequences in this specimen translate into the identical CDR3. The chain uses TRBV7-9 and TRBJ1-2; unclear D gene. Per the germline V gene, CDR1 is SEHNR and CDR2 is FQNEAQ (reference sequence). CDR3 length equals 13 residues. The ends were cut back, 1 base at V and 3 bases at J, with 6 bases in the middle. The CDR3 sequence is CASSLGGDYGYTF. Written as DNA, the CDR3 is TGTGCCAGCAGCTTAGGCGGGGACTATGGCTACACCTTC.

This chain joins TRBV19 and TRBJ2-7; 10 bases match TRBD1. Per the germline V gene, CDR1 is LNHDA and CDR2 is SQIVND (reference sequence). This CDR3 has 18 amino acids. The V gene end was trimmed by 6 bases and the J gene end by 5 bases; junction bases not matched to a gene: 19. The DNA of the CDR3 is TGTGCCAGTAGCCTAAAACCTTTGGGACAGGGGTTCTTCGACGAGCAGTACTTC. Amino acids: CASSLKPLGQGFFDEQYF.

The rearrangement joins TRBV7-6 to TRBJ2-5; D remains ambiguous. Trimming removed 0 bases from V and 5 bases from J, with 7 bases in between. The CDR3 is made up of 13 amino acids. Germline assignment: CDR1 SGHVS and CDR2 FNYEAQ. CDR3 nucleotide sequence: TGTGCCAGCAGCTTAGCGGTCTATGAGACCCAGTACTTC. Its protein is CASSLAVYETQYF.

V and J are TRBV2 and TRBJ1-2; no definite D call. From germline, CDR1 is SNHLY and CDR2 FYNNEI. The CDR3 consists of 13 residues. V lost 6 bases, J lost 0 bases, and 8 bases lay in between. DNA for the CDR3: TGTGCCAGCAGCCCACAGCCTAACTATGGCTACACCTTC. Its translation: CASSPQPNYGYTF.

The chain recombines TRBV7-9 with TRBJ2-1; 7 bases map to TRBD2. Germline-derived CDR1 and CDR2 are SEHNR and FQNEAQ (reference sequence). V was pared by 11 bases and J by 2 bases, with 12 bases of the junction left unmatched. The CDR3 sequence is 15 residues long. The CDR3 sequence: CAAEIRTRPYNEQFF. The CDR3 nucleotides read TGTGCCGCAGAAATCAGGACTAGACCCTACAATGAGCAGTTCTTC.

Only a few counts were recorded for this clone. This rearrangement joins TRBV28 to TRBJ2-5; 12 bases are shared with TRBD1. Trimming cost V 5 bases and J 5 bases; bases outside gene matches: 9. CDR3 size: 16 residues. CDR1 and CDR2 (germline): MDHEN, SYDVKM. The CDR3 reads CASSPAGTGGSETQYF. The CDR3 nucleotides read TGTGCCAGCAGTCCCGCCGGGACAGGGGGCTCGGAGACCCAGTACTTC.

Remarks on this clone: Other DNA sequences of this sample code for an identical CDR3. The CDR3 DNA sequence: TGCGCCAGCAGGATCAGGGGACACGAGCAGTACTTC. It specifies CASRIRGHEQYF. This sequence joins TRBV10-1 and TRBJ2-7; weak D call: TRBD1 (6 bases). This CDR3 has 12 amino acids. V was shortened by 6 bases and J by 5 bases, with 11 bases between the two germline ends. CDR1 and CDR2 from the germline V gene are WNHNN and SYGVQD (reference sequence).

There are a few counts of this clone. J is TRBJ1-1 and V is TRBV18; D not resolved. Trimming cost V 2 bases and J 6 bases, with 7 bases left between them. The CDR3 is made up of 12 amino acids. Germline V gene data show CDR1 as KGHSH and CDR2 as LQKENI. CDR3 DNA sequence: TGTGCCAGCTCACCAATCGGGGCTGAAGCTTTCTTT. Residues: CASSPIGAEAFF.

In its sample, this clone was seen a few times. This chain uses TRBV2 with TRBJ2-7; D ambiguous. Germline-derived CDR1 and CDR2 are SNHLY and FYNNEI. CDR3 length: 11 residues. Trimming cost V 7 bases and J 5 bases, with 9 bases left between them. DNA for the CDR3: TGTGCCAGCACCCCGCGCCACGAGCAGTACTTC. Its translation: CASTPRHEQYF.

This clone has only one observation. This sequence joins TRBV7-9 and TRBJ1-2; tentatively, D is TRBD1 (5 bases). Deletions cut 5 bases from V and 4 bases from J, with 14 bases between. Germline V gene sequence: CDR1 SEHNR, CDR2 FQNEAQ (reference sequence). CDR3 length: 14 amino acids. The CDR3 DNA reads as TGTGCCAGCAGCGACCAGGGTAGGGCCTATGGCTACACCTTC. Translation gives CASSDQGRAYGYTF.

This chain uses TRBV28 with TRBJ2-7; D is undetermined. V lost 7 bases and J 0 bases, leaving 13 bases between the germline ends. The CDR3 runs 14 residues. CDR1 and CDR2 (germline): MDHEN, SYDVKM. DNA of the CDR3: TGTGCCAGCACCCCTCTACAGAGCTCCTACGAGCAGTACTTC. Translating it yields CASTPLQSSYEQYF.

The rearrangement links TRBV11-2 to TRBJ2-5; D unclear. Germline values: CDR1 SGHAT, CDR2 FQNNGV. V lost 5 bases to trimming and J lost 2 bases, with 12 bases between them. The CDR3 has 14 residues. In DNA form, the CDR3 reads TGTGCCAGCAGCCTTCCGATGAGGCAAGAGACCCAGTACTTC. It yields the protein CASSLPMRQETQYF.